The present T cell receptor (beta chain) was sequenced within a study of spatial heterogeneity in lung cancer. Whole-study results and caveats: Expanded alpha and beta TCR counts within tumors tracked tumor mutation counts.

One entry per CDR3 protein results from TCRdb running MiXCR on the 5' RACE reads. The sample shows 4,400 or so distinct CDR3 sequences, roughly an eighth of them seen only once. CDR3 length: 14 amino acids. The trim removed 5 bases at V and 6 bases at J, leaving 8 bases unmatched. Germline V gene data show CDR1 as SEHNR and CDR2 as FQNEAQ (reference sequence). About this clonotype: What it recognizes is unknown.

Documented time point: sample taken at primary tumor resection. The input material, whole RNA from tumor, nontumor lung or frozen PBMC, was sequenced unsorted. The TCR sequence derives from a male donor with early-stage non-small cell lung cancer. The material sequenced was lung tumor tissue, taken at surgery. The chain employs TRBV7-9 and TRBJ2-7, with 9 nucleotides matching TRBD1. The CDR3 bases are TGTGCCAGCAGCCACCGGGACAGGGCGTCCGAGCAGTACTTC. Its protein is CASSHRDRASEQYF.